The 17 T cell receptor beta chains below were found in one sample sequenced in a study of blood T cell repertoires in COVID-19. Sequenced by immunoSEQ multiplex PCR; TCRdb stores in-frame clones only, minus some. The repertoire includes 60,000 to 65,000 clones, about 90% of them detected once, and just under 8.5% sits in the top ten. The sample was peripheral blood. These receptors all come from a human donor with active COVID-19. The donor label of this sample is uncertain.

The chain carries TRBV5-4 and TRBJ2-3, with D unclear. In germline, CDR1 is SGHNT, CDR2 YYREEE (reference sequence). There are 14 residues in the CDR3. Trimming stripped 4 bases from V and 3 bases from J, with 12 bases between. CDR3 nucleotide sequence: TGTGCCAGCAGCACCTTGGGCCAGACAGATACGCAGTATTTT. It translates to CASSTLGQTDTQYF.

This clone was seen once. The V call is TRBV30, the J call TRBJ1-5; D possibly corresponds to TRBD1 (5 bases). Germline CDR1 GTSNPN, CDR2 SVGIG (reference sequence). Trimming removed 2 bases from V and 7 bases from J, with 21 bases in between. This CDR3 region has 16 residues. CDR3 sequence (DNA): TGTGCCTGGAGTCCCCAATCCAGCGGGGCACGACAGCCCCAGCATTTT. It yields the protein CAWSPQSSGARQPQHF.

This clone was found once. This chain links TRBV19 with TRBJ2-5; 10 bases map to TRBD2. This CDR3 has 16 residues. After removal of 2 bases from V and 4 bases from J, the junction contained 7 bases not matched to a gene. Germline V gene lookup returns CDR1 LNHDA and CDR2 SQIVND (reference sequence). The CDR3: CASSIRGSGGRETQYF. CDR3 sequence (DNA): TGTGCCAGTAGTATACGAGGTAGCGGGGGGAGAGAGACCCAGTACTTC.

V and J are TRBV5-4 and TRBJ2-1; TRBD2 matches at 12 bases. Losses at the gene ends were 4 bases for V and 8 bases for J; bases not matched to a gene: 7. Germline CDR1 and CDR2: SGHNT and YYREEE (reference sequence). The CDR3 runs to 15 residues. In nucleotides, the CDR3 is TGTGCCAGCAGCCGTACTAGCGGGAGGAGGGATGAGCAGTTCTTC. Translating it yields CASSRTSGRRDEQFF.

This clone was observed a single time. The CDR3 DNA sequence: TGTGCCAGCAGCTTCCATCGACAGGGATGGAATGAGCAGTTCTTC. Translating gives CASSFHRQGWNEQFF. V usage is TRBV7-6 and J usage is TRBJ2-1, with 7 bases fitting TRBD1. The CDR3 length is 15 residues. V trimming: 3 bases; J trimming: 7 bases; junction bases outside the gene matches: 9. The germline V gene has CDR1 SGHVS and CDR2 FNYEAQ.

This clone occurred a few times. This chain uses TRBV6-2 or TRBV6-3 with TRBJ2-7, with a weak D call TRBD1 (5 bases). The CDR3 is 13 residues long. The V end was cut by 2 bases, the J end by 7 bases, with 12 bases between. CDR1 is MNHEY and CDR2 is SVGEGT in the germline V gene. The CDR3 nucleotides are TGTGCCAGCAGTTACACCCACAGGTTTGAGCAGTACTTC. It codes for CASSYTHRFEQYF.

This chain joins TRBV20-1 and TRBJ2-7; 11 bases fit TRBD2. Germline trimming cut 3 bases from V and 0 bases from J; bases unmatched to any gene: 4. CDR3 length equals 15 residues. Germline lookup yields CDR1 DFQATT and CDR2 SNEGSKA (reference sequence). CDR3 residues: CSASPTSGSSYEQYF. The CDR3 DNA reads TGCAGTGCTAGTCCCACTAGCGGGAGCTCCTACGAGCAGTACTTC.

The chain is built from TRBV9 and TRBJ2-7, with 10 positions matching TRBD2. CDR3 length equals 16 residues. The trim removed 0 bases at V and 2 bases at J, leaving 5 bases unmatched. Germline V gene sequence: CDR1 SGDLS, CDR2 YYNGEE. The CDR3 bases are TGTGCCAGCAGCGTAGGGGCTAGCGGGAGTCCCTACGAGCAGTACTTC. This gives the protein CASSVGASGSPYEQYF.

The gene calls are TRBV4-1 and TRBJ2-7, with D unresolved. Germline CDR1 MGHRA, CDR2 YSYEKL. The length of the CDR3 is 13 residues. The ends were cut back, 5 bases at V and 3 bases at J, with 11 bases in the middle. The CDR3 here is CASSAALGYEQYF. CDR3 DNA sequence: TGCGCCAGCAGCGCGGCCCTTGGCTACGAGCAGTACTTC.

The V and J genes are TRBV23-1 and TRBJ2-1; 9 bases map to TRBD1. TRBV23-1 is designated an ORF whose function remains uncertain. This CDR3 is built from 15 residues. V dropped 0 bases and J dropped 8; count of bases not matched to a gene: 5. Written as DNA, the CDR3 is TGCGCCAGCAGTCAATCCGGACAGGGGAGGGATGAGCAGTTCTTC. Encoded protein: CASSQSGQGRDEQFF.

The V and J genes are TRBV18 and TRBJ1-2; TRBD1 matches 7 bases. Germline-derived CDR1 and CDR2 are KGHSH and LQKENI. V was pared by 3 bases and J by 0 bases, with 4 bases of the junction left unmatched. The length of the CDR3 is 15 residues. CDR3 sequence (DNA): TGTGCCAGCTCACCCACGGGACAGACTAACTATGGCTACACCTTC. Translated: CASSPTGQTNYGYTF.

This chain connects TRBV10-3 to TRBJ2-7; D gene unclear. V lost 10 bases and J 3 bases, leaving 16 bases between the germline ends. CDR1 is ENHRY and CDR2 is SYGVKD in the germline V gene. The CDR3 covers 13 residues. The CDR3, as DNA: TGTGCCACCGGGTCTTCCCAAAACTACGAGCAGTACTTC. Residues: CATGSSQNYEQYF.

Here the CDR3 reads CASSSGDGAGWGYNEQFF. CDR3 DNA: TGTGCCAGCAGTTCTGGGGACGGGGCGGGATGGGGGTACAATGAGCAGTTCTTC. The chain has TRBV5-5 and TRBJ2-1; D may be TRBD2 (6 bases). V was trimmed by 5 bases and J by 4 bases, leaving 25 bases between them. Germline CDR1 SGHKS, CDR2 YYEKEE (reference sequence). This CDR3 spans 18 amino acids.

The chain joins TRBV4-2 to TRBJ2-5; D unresolved. Germline V CDR1 and CDR2: LGHNA, YNFKEQ. The germline V and J ends were trimmed by 0 bases and 1 base, with 15 bases remaining between them. This CDR3 is 17 amino acids long. CDR3 amino acids: CASSQDLEPARQETQYF. The CDR3 DNA reads TGTGCCAGCAGCCAAGATCTAGAGCCTGCCCGCCAAGAGACCCAGTACTTC.

In this sample, this clone turned up a few times. The chain joins TRBV28 to TRBJ2-7; no clear D. V was clipped by 5 bases and J by 1 base, with 12 bases between them. The germline V gene has CDR1 MDHEN and CDR2 SYDVKM. CDR3 length: 14 residues. CDR3 nucleotides: TGTGCCAGCAGTCGAACGAGTAATTCCTACGAGCAGTACTTC. It specifies CASSRTSNSYEQYF.

The CDR3 loop reads CASSETVSGANVLTF. The CDR3 coding sequence is TGCGCCAGCAGCGAGACAGTCTCTGGGGCCAACGTCCTGACTTTC. V is TRBV5-1 and J is TRBJ2-6, with D possibly TRBD1 on 5 matching bases. CDR1 and CDR2 from the germline V gene are SGHRS and YFSETQ. V dropped 4 bases and J dropped 0 bases, with 8 bases sitting between them. This CDR3 has 15 residues.

V and J are TRBV2 and TRBJ2-7; 8 nucleotides line up with TRBD1. The V segment lost 4 bases and the J segment 4 bases; nucleotides outside the gene matches: 9. The germline V gene has CDR1 SNHLY and CDR2 FYNNEI. The CDR3 has 15 amino acids. The CDR3 DNA reads as TGTGCCAGCAGTGTTCGGACAGGGAGTTTTTACGAGCAGTACTTC. Translation: CASSVRTGSFYEQYF.